What follows are 14 T cell receptor beta chains derived from one specimen sequenced in a study of molecular identifiers for immune sequencing clone quantification. TCRdb analysed the PCR reads with MiXCR anew, one entry per CDR3 protein. The data contain some 680,000 distinct CDR3 sequences, 25% of them singletons. Sequencing was done on a sample of naive CD8+ T cells from blood, with Jurkat cell RNA spiked in. As for subset: FACS-sorted CD8+CD4-CCR7+CD45RA+ naive T cells. The receptor source for this set is a human donor in good health. Some libraries in this study had Jurkat cell RNA spiked in.

The table lists this clonotype with a few counts. The rearrangement links TRBV14 to TRBJ2-3; D gene unclear. CDR1 is SGHDN and CDR2 is FVKESK in the germline V gene. V was pared by 0 bases and J by 6 bases, with 7 bases between. CDR3 length: 13 amino acids. The CDR3 sequence is CASSQDESDTQYF. The CDR3 DNA follows: TGTGCCAGCAGCCAAGATGAGTCCGATACGCAGTATTTT.

This clonotype was seen at least ten times. V usage is TRBV7-9 and J usage is TRBJ2-7; TRBD1 is a possible D gene (6 bases). The V end lost 5 bases, the J end lost 1 base, and 15 bases lay between the germline ends. The CDR3 is made up of 15 amino acids. Germline values: CDR1 SEHNR, CDR2 FQNEAQ (reference sequence). The CDR3 is CASSPLTGPSYEQYF. The CDR3 DNA reads as TGTGCCAGCAGCCCCCTGACAGGCCCTTCCTACGAGCAGTACTTC.

This clonotype came up once. A much larger clone is a single base away; this may be a read error. The chain has TRBV4-2 and TRBJ2-3; D is unresolved. The DNA end lines up better with TRBJ1-5; the J call may be wrong. The germline V gene encodes CDR1 LGHNA and CDR2 YNFKEQ. CDR3 length: 18 amino acids. DNA for the CDR3: TGTGCCAGCAGCCAAGGGACTAGCGGGAGAACTAGCACAGATACGCAGCATTTT. Protein: CASSQGTSGRTSTDTQHF.

This clonotype showed up just once. J is TRBJ1-6 and V is TRBV28; D is undetermined. Looked up from germline, CDR1 is MDHEN and CDR2 is SYDVKM. V dropped 3 bases and J dropped 7 bases, with 22 bases sitting between them. The CDR3 sequence is 18 residues long. CDR3 amino acids: CASSFARAGSIKNSPLHF. The DNA of the CDR3 is TGTGCCAGCAGTTTCGCCCGCGCTGGCAGTATCAAGAATTCACCCCTCCACTTT. Complete variable domain (other parts from reference TRBV28 and TRBJ1-6): DVKVTQSSRYLVKRTGEKVFLECVQDMDHENMFWYRQDPGLGLRLIYFSYDVKMKEKGDIPEGYSVSREKKERFSLILESASTNQTSMYLCASSFARAGSIKNSPLHFGNGTRLTVT.

Regarding this clonotype: A read error is possible here, since a much larger clone lies one base away. The chain combines TRBV6-6 with TRBJ2-7; 9 positions match TRBD2. Germline assignment: CDR1 MNHNY and CDR2 SVGAGI (reference sequence). This CDR3 region has 14 residues. This CDR3 is CASSLGREGYERYF. CDR3 in DNA: TGTGCCAGCAGTTTAGGGCGGGAGGGTTACGAGCGGTACTTC.

With regard to this clonotype: The junction shows a germline mismatch at one end, possibly a read error. CDR3 in DNA: TGTGCCAGCAGCTTAGGGGCCCTCGGGGAGCTGGTTTTT. It is translated as CASSLGALGELVF. V gene TRBV7-2 combines with J gene TRBJ2-2; weak D call: TRBD2 (5 bases). This CDR3 spans 13 amino acids. CDR1 and CDR2 (germline): SGHTA, FQGNSA.

Many counts were recorded for this clonotype. The genes are TRBV12-3 or TRBV12-4 and TRBJ2-3; 7 nucleotides agree with TRBD1. The CDR3 runs 14 residues. V shed 2 bases and J 4 bases; nucleotides not matched to a gene: 3. CDR3 in amino acids: CASSLIGGADTQYF. The CDR3 bases are TGTGCCAGCAGTTTAATAGGGGGCGCAGATACGCAGTATTTT.

This clonotype was recorded at least ten times. This rearrangement joins TRBV12-3 or TRBV12-4 to TRBJ2-5; possibly TRBD1 for D (6 bases). The CDR3 covers 13 residues. With 5 bases removed from V and 2 bases from J, the gap between germline ends came to 9 bases. The CDR3 protein is CASSHGQQETQYF. As DNA, the CDR3 is TGTGCCAGCAGTCATGGACAGCAAGAGACCCAGTACTTC.

This clonotype turned up a few times. The chain employs TRBV28 and TRBJ1-4, with D maybe TRBD1 (5 bases). Germline assignment: CDR1 MDHEN and CDR2 SYDVKM. Trimming took 7 bases from V and 8 from J, leaving 23 bases between them. The CDR3 runs to 16 residues. The CDR3 nucleotides read TGTGCCAGCACCACCTTGACGGGGGGATTGGGGGAAAAACTGTTTTTT. It encodes CASTTLTGGLGEKLFF.

This clonotype was recorded at least ten times. The gene calls are TRBV19 and TRBJ2-4, with no clear D. The CDR3 loop spans 12 amino acids. Germline CDR1 is LNHDA and CDR2 is SQIVND (reference sequence). Trimming removed 7 bases from V and 13 bases from J, with 17 bases in between. The CDR3 nucleotides are TGTGCCAGTACCCTGGACGGATTAAGGCAGTACTTC. Translating it yields CASTLDGLRQYF.

This clonotype was observed a few times. The chain is built from TRBV12-5 and TRBJ1-5; D is possibly TRBD1 (6 bases). The CDR3 has 15 residues. Trimming took 4 bases from V and 5 from J, leaving 15 bases between them. Germline V gene data show CDR1 as LGHNT and CDR2 as FRNRAP. The CDR3 region has the DNA TGTGCTAGTGGTTCGGAGGGGACATTTTATCAGCCCCAGCATTTT. This gives the protein CASGSEGTFYQPQHF.

The sample holds a few counts of this clonotype. The V call is TRBV4-3, the J call TRBJ2-5; 16 bases fit TRBD2. The ends lost 1 base at V and 2 bases at J; junction bases unmatched: 10. This CDR3 contains 20 residues. Germline V gene data show CDR1 as LGHNA and CDR2 as YSLEER. The CDR3 nucleotides are TGCGCCAGCAGCCAAGGCGAGGGACTAGCGGGAGGGCTTGGACAAGAGACCCAGTACTTC. This gives the protein CASSQGEGLAGGLGQETQYF.

V gene TRBV13 combines with J gene TRBJ1-6; no reliable D call. Germline CDR1 is PRHDT and CDR2 is FYEKMQ (reference sequence). With 4 bases removed from V and 7 bases from J, the gap between germline ends came to 5 bases. The CDR3 spans 12 residues. The CDR3 sequence: CASSSANSPLHF. CDR3 sequence (DNA): TGTGCCAGCAGCTCTGCGAATTCACCCCTCCACTTT.

This chain uses TRBV5-1 with TRBJ2-1; D is undetermined. This CDR3 is 14 amino acids long. V shed 0 bases and J shed 7 bases, with 11 bases lying between them. In germline, CDR1 is SGHRS, CDR2 YFSETQ. The chain's CDR3 is CASSLDLGPNEQFF. The CDR3 region has the DNA TGCGCCAGCAGCTTGGATTTAGGGCCTAATGAGCAGTTCTTC.